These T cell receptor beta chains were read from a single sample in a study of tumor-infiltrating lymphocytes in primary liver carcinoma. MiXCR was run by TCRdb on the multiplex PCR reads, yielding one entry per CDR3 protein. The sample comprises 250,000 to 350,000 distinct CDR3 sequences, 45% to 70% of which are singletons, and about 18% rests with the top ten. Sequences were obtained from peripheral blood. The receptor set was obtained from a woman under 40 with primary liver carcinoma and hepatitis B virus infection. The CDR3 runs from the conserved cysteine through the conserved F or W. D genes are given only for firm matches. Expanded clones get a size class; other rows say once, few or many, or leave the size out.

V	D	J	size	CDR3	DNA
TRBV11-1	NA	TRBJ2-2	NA	CASSLAPTGSNTGELLF	TGTGCCAGCAGCTTAGCGCCTACGGGGTCGAACACCGGGGAGCTGCTTTTT
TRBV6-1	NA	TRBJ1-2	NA	CASSGGLGANYGYTF	TGTGCCAGCAGTGGAGGTCTGGGAGCTAACTATGGCTACACCTTC
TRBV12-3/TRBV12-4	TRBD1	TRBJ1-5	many	CASSSSGGRNQPQHF	TGTGCCAGCAGTTCTTCAGGGGGACGCAATCAGCCCCAGCATTTT
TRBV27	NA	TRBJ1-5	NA	CASSLDGVGDYQPQHF	TGTGCCAGCAGTCTAGACGGGGTGGGGGACTATCAGCCCCAGCATTTT
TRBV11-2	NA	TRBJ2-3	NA	CASSTPHSAHTDTQYF	TGTGCCAGCAGCACCCCACACTCGGCTCACACAGATACGCAGTATTTT
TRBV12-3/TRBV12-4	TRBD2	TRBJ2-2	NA	CASSFSGENTGELFF	TGTGCCAGCAGTTTTAGCGGGGAGAACACCGGGGAGCTGTTTTTT
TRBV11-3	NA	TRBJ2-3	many	CASSLRGGGGTLFDTQYF	TGTGCCAGCAGCTTACGAGGCGGGGGCGGGACTTTATTCGATACGCAGTATTTT
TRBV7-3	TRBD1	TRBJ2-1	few	CASGSGTGDEQFF	TGTGCCAGCGGATCCGGGACAGGGGATGAGCAGTTCTTC
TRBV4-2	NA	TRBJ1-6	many	CASSQEGYTNSPLHF	TGTGCCAGCAGCCAAGAGGGGTACACGAATTCACCCCTCCACTTT
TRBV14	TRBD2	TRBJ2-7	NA	CASNQSSRAQTSGSTHEQYF	TGTGCCAGCAACCAATCATCAAGGGCCCAGACTAGCGGGAGTACACACGAGCAGTACTTC
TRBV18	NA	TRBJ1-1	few	CVSFLDISEAFF	TGTGTCAGCTTCTTGGACATCAGTGAAGCTTTCTTT
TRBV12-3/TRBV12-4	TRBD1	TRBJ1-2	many	CASSLTGGAGVYGYTF	TGTGCCAGCAGTTTAACAGGGGGCGCCGGGGTCTATGGCTACACCTTC